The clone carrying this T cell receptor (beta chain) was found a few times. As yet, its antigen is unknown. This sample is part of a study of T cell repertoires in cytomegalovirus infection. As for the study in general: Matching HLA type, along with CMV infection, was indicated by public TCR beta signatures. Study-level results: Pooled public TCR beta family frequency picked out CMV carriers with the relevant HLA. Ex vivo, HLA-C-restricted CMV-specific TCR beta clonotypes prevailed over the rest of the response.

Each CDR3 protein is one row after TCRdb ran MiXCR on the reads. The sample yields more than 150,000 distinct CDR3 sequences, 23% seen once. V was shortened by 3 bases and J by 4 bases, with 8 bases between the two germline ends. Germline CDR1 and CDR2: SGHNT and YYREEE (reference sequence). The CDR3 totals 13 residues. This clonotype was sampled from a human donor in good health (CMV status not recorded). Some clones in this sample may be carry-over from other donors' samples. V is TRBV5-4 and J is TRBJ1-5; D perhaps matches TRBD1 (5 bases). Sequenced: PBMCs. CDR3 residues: CASSSGPNQPQHF. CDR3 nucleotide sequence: TGTGCCAGCAGCTCGGGACCGAATCAGCCCCAGCATTTT.